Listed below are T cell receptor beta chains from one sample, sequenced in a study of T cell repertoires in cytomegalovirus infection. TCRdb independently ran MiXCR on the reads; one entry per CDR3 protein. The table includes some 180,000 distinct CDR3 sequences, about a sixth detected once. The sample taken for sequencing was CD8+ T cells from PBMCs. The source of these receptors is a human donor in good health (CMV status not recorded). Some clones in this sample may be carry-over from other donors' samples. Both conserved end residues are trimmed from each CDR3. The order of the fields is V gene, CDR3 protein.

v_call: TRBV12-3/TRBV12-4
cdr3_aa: ASSFDRDHMWRYT

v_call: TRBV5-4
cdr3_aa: ASSSGTALVTEAF

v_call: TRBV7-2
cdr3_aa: ASSSLDIWHQPQH

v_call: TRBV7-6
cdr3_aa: ASSADRGYEKLF

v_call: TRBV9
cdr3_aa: ASSVEGTGGLNTEAF

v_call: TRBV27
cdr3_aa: ASSLTFGDRGYEQY

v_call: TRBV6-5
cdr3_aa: ASSHDRGDYGYT

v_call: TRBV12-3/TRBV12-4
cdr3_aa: ASSLVSTYEQY

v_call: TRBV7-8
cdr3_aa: ASSARGGSNQPQH

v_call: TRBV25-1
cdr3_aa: ASRQTTQY

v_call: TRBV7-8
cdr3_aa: ASSSSDRVWAEAF

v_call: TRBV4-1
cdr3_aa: ASSTSGGVYQETQY

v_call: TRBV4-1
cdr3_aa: ASSLHGASGGLYNEQF

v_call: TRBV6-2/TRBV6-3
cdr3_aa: ASSYPLLAGYENEQF

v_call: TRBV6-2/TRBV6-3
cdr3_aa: ASSPLPPRTDTQY

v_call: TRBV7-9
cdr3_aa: ASSLGQSHGYT

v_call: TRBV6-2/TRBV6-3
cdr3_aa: ASMGLSDPNTEAF

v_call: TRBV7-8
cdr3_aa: ASSSRLTDTQY

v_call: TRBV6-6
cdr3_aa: ASRLDRAWSYEQY

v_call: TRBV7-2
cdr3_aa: ASSKDTGVTGELF

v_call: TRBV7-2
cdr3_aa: ASSLVIVWDRVDNEQF

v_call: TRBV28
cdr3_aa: ASSLTGWGDEQY

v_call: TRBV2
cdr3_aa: ASSEGGRGETQY

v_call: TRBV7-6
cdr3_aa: ASSWGPNTGELF

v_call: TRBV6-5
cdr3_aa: ASSYEVQGLGETQY

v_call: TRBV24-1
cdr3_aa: ATSDPGQGSTEQY

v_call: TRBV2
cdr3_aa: ASSGQGPSSYNSPLH